The entry that follows covers one TCR beta chain sequence. These data originate in a study of blood T cell repertoires in COVID-19. Whole-study context: Donors in the United States, Italy and Spain gave samples during acute or convalescent COVID-19. PBMCs, B-cell-depleted T cells, or T cells provided the cDNA or gDNA that made up the material.

CDR1 is SGHTS, CDR2 YDEGEE, per germline. The V and J ends lost 4 bases and 3 bases respectively, with 13 bases between them. CDR3 length equals 14 residues. As originally analysed: Amplification of reference gene primers provided the estimated nucleated cell counts. Here immunoSEQ multiplex PCR was the method, and the copy in TCRdb shows in-frame clones only, minus some. V, J and clone size reflect that table, while D and trimming were determined from the DNA. The data contain more than 100,000 clones, 70% to 80% of them singletons. The origin of this receptor is a woman of 80 years or more with acute or convalescent COVID-19. The chain combines TRBV5-8 with TRBJ1-1; D is possibly TRBD1 (5 bases). Specimen: peripheral blood. The CDR3 DNA follows: TGTGCCAGCAGCATCAGGGCATTGGACACTGAAGCTTTCTTT. Its translation is CASSIRALDTEAFF.